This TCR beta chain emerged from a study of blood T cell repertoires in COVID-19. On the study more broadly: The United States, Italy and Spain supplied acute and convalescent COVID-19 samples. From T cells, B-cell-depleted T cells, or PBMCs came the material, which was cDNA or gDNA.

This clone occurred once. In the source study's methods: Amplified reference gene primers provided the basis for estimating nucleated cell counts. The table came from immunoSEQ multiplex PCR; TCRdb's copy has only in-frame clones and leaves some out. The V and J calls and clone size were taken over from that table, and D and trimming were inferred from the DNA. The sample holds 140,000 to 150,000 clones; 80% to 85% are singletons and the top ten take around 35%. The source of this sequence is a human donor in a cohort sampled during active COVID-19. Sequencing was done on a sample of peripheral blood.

The CDR3 loop is CASGPIRTKFTGELFF. As DNA, the CDR3 is TGTGCTAGTGGCCCAATCAGGACAAAGTTCACCGGGGAGCTGTTTTTT. This chain links TRBV12-5 with TRBJ2-2, with D perhaps matching TRBD1 (5 bases). Trimming removed 6 bases at V and 4 bases at J, with 18 bases between. The germline V gene encodes CDR1 LGHNT and CDR2 FRNRAP. The CDR3 has 16 residues.